The rows below give T cell receptor beta chains drawn from one sample of a study of cytomegalovirus exposure and HLA in healthy donors. Measured with immunoSEQ multiplex PCR; TCRdb has only the in-frame clones, and not every one. The sample lists over 120,000 clones; roughly 80% were seen once. Material: PBMCs. These receptors all stem from a woman younger than 45 in good health and CMV-seronegative. Both conserved end residues are part of each CDR3. Each record gives: D gene, clone size, J gene, V gene, CDR3 DNA, CDR3 protein. The D gene is left open where the match is weak. Size values are once, few and many counts, or a class for expanded clones, and some rows have none.

-,-,TRBJ2-7,TRBV7-8,TGTGCCAGCAGCTTAGTCGGGGTCCGCGAGCAGTACTTC,CASSLVGVREQYF
-,-,TRBJ2-2,TRBV9,TGTGCCAGCAGCCCCCGGGACTACACCGGGGAGCTGTTTTTT,CASSPRDYTGELFF
-,-,TRBJ1-2,TRBV4-3,TGCGCCAGCAGCCAAGAGGGTGCTAGAAACTATGGCTACACCTTC,CASSQEGARNYGYTF
-,-,TRBJ1-5,TRBV27,TGTGCCAGCAGTTTATCGCGAACAGGGATTATTTATCAGCCCCAGCATTTT,CASSLSRTGIIYQPQHF
-,-,TRBJ2-1,TRBV6-6,TGTGCCAGCAGTTACGCAGGGGCCTACAATGAGCAGTTCTTC,CASSYAGAYNEQFF
-,-,TRBJ1-5,TRBV7-2,TGTGCCAGCAACCTACCTGGAGGGCCGCGGTATTTT,CASNLPGGPRYF
TRBD2,-,TRBJ2-3,TRBV6-1,TGTGCCAGCAGTGGATTAGCGGGCCGCTCAGATACGCAGTATTTT,CASSGLAGRSDTQYF
-,-,TRBJ1-2,TRBV19,TGTGCCAGTAGTATGTTTCCAGACTATGGCTACACCTTC,CASSMFPDYGYTF
-,-,TRBJ2-7,TRBV29-1,TGCAGCGCCGCTACAGGGCGGTACGAGCAGTACTTC,CSAATGRYEQYF
-,-,TRBJ2-7,TRBV11-2,TGTGCCAGCAGCTCCTCCGTCTCCTACGAGCAGTACTTC,CASSSSVSYEQYF
-,few,TRBJ1-2,TRBV27,TGTGCCAGCAGTTTTGTGGGGGGATCATATGGCTACACCTTC,CASSFVGGSYGYTF
TRBD2,-,TRBJ2-1,TRBV30,TGTGCCTCGAGGACTAGCGGATACAATGAGCAGTTCTTC,CASRTSGYNEQFF
TRBD1,-,TRBJ1-4,TRBV30,TGTGCCTGGGCCAGACAGGGAGCAACTAATGAAAAACTGTTTTTT,CAWARQGATNEKLFF
-,-,TRBJ1-1,TRBV25-1,TGTGCCAGCAGTGAAATGGCAGGGGCGAAGAACACTGAAGCTTTCTTT,CASSEMAGAKNTEAFF
-,-,TRBJ1-1,TRBV11-3,TGTGCCAGCAGCTGGACAGTGAACACTGAAGCTTTCTTT,CASSWTVNTEAFF
-,once,TRBJ1-2,TRBV30,TGTGCCTGGGTGGGCTTCTCGGGCTACACCTTC,CAWVGFSGYTF
-,-,TRBJ2-3,TRBV19,TGTGCCAGTAGTATGCGGGAAGGAACAGATACGCAGTATTTT,CASSMREGTDTQYF
TRBD1,-,TRBJ1-5,TRBV30,TGTGCCTGGAGTTTCTCTAGGACAGGGGACCAGCCCCAGCATTTT,CAWSFSRTGDQPQHF
-,-,TRBJ2-6,TRBV6-4,TGTGCCAGCAGTGACTACCCAGGGGGGAGTGGGGCCAACGTCCTGACTTTC,CASSDYPGGSGANVLTF
-,-,TRBJ2-5,TRBV21-1,TGTGCCAGCAGCAACTACCTCCGGACAGGTTTGGTGGCGTCCCAGTACTTC,CASSNYLRTGLVASQYF
TRBD1,-,TRBJ2-3,TRBV2,TGTGCCAGCAGTAAGGACAGGGGACGCACAGATACGCAGTATTTT,CASSKDRGRTDTQYF
TRBD1,-,TRBJ2-7,TRBV11-2,TGTGCCAGCAGCTTACTTCCACAGGGGACCTACGAGCAGTACTTC,CASSLLPQGTYEQYF
TRBD1,-,TRBJ2-3,TRBV5-1,TGCGCCAGCAGCTGGCGACAGGGGTTCCCTTCAGATACGCAGTATTTT,CASSWRQGFPSDTQYF
-,-,TRBJ1-3,TRBV19,TGTGCCAGTCGCGGGGGGCGTTCTGGAAACACCATATATTTT,CASRGGRSGNTIYF
TRBD1,few,TRBJ2-5,TRBV19,TGTGCCAGTCGTACGACAGGGGGAAGGGAGACCCAGTACTTC,CASRTTGGRETQYF
TRBD1,-,TRBJ1-6,TRBV15,TGTGCCACCACGGAGGACAGGAGCTCCTATAATTCACCCCTCCACTTT,CATTEDRSSYNSPLHF
-,-,TRBJ2-7,TRBV5-8,TGTGCCAGCAGCTTGAATGGGCCGTACGAGCAGTACTTC,CASSLNGPYEQYF
TRBD2,-,TRBJ2-7,TRBV4-3,TGCGCCAGCAGCCAAGAAGAGGGGCGGGGGGGGGACGAGCAGTACTTC,CASSQEEGRGGDEQYF
-,-,TRBJ1-3,TRBV7-6,TGTGCCAGCAGCTTAGCCCGCTCTGGAAACACCATATATTTT,CASSLARSGNTIYF
-,-,TRBJ2-3,TRBV6-5,TGTGCCAGCAGTTATTCAGTAAGCACAGATACGCAGTATTTT,CASSYSVSTDTQYF
TRBD2,once,TRBJ2-5,TRBV28,TGTGCCAGCAGTTTAGGTAGCGGGAGGGTAAAGACCCAGTACTTC,CASSLGSGRVKTQYF
-,-,TRBJ2-6,TRBV7-2,TGTGCCAGCAGCTTATCGGCAGGGGCAGTCTCTGGGGCCAACGTCCTGACTTTC,CASSLSAGAVSGANVLTF
-,-,TRBJ2-7,TRBV28,TGTGCCAGCAGTTTTAGGTCCAGGGGCGAGCAGTACTTC,CASSFRSRGEQYF
TRBD2,-,TRBJ2-3,TRBV7-3,TGTGCCAGCGGACTCAGCGGGGGGGCGACAGATACGCAGTATTTT,CASGLSGGATDTQYF
-,few,TRBJ1-5,TRBV6-5,TGTGCCAGCAGTTACTCGATACAGGGTCAGCCCCAGCATTTT,CASSYSIQGQPQHF
TRBD2,few,TRBJ2-5,TRBV28,TGTGCCAGCAGCCTCGACCGCGGGAGGTACCAAGAGACCCAGTACTTC,CASSLDRGRYQETQYF
-,-,TRBJ2-7,TRBV4-2,TGTGCCAGCAGCGGAGGGAGGGGGGCGTACGAGCAGTACTTC,CASSGGRGAYEQYF
-,-,TRBJ1-4,TRBV21-1,TGTGCCAGCACCAGGGGGGTAATAGCTAATGAAAAACTGTTTTTT,CASTRGVIANEKLFF
-,-,TRBJ2-7,TRBV7-9,TGTTCCAGCAGCTTAGAGACTAGCTACGAGCAGTACTTC,CSSSLETSYEQYF
-,few,TRBJ1-1,TRBV2,TGTGCCAGCAAGGGGGGGGAGAACACTGAAGCTTTCTTT,CASKGGENTEAFF
TRBD1,-,TRBJ2-7,TRBV30,TGTGCCTGGAGTGTATGGGGACAGGGTTTGTACGAGCAGTACTTC,CAWSVWGQGLYEQYF
TRBD2,-,TRBJ2-6,TRBV7-9,TGTGCCAGCAGCTTAGCGAGGGTCGGGGGGGGATCTGGGGCCAACGTCCTGACTTTC,CASSLARVGGGSGANVLTF
TRBD1,-,TRBJ1-2,TRBV5-6,TGTGCCAGCAGGCAGACAGGGTACTATGAAGGCTACACCTTC,CASRQTGYYEGYTF
TRBD1,-,TRBJ1-5,TRBV7-8,TGTGCCAGCAGCTTAGAAGGTTGGGGGGACAGGTCTAAAAATCAGCCCCAGCATTTT,CASSLEGWGDRSKNQPQHF
-,-,TRBJ1-1,TRBV6-5,TGTGCCAGCAGTGTCGCCAGAAACACTGAAGCTTTCTTT,CASSVARNTEAFF
-,-,TRBJ2-7,TRBV19,TGTGCCAGTAGTAGCCAGGGCATCGCCTCCTACGAGCAGTACTTC,CASSSQGIASYEQYF
-,-,TRBJ2-3,TRBV27,TGTGCCAGCAGGGACGATAGCGACTTCACAGATACGCAGTATTTT,CASRDDSDFTDTQYF
TRBD2,-,TRBJ2-7,TRBV9,TGTGCCAGCAGCTCAGGGGGGAGACTAGCGGGCCACGAGCAGTACTTC,CASSSGGRLAGHEQYF
-,once,TRBJ2-3,TRBV4-3,TGCGCCAGCAGCCAAGATCGGCTAGTAAGGTCAGATACGCAGTATTTT,CASSQDRLVRSDTQYF
TRBD1,-,TRBJ2-5,TRBV6-5,TGTGCCACCTTCACAGGGGCAGGGGAGACCCAGTACTTC,CATFTGAGETQYF
-,-,TRBJ2-3,TRBV27,TGTGCCAGCAGTTCTGAGCTAGCGTCTTTCCCAGATACGCAGTATTTT,CASSSELASFPDTQYF
TRBD2,-,TRBJ2-5,TRBV2,TGTGCCAGCAGTGACGGACTAGCGGGGGGCCTCCAAGAGACCCAGTACTTC,CASSDGLAGGLQETQYF
-,-,TRBJ1-2,TRBV27,TGTGCCAGCAGTCCCTCCCCACATCCAGGCTATGGCTACACCTTC,CASSPSPHPGYGYTF